The next 4 T cell receptor beta chains were all read from a single sample in a study of Ad26.COV2.S vaccination and SARS-CoV-2 variants. Treatment given: about 20 received Ad26.COV2.S at low or high dose, single or two shots; 5 received placebo; per-sample allocation not given. On day 63 after the first injection, vaccine and placebo recipients gave samples. Data came from immunoSEQ multiplex PCR; TCRdb stores just in-frame clones and leaves some out. The table has 300,000 to 350,000 clones, 75% to 90% seen once; the top ten hold around 10%. The material was peripheral blood, obtained in a trial of Ad26.COV2.S vaccine versus placebo. The receptor source for this set is a person aged 18-65 years who received the Ad26.COV2.S COVID-19 vaccine or a placebo.

The chain employs TRBV28 and TRBJ2-2; no reliable D call. V lost 5 bases and J lost 4, with 11 bases in between. CDR1 MDHEN and CDR2 SYDVKM come from the germline V gene. CDR3 length: 14 amino acids. CDR3 sequence reads: CASSPLGATGELFF. DNA for the CDR3: TGTGCCAGCAGTCCCCTTGGTGCCACCGGGGAGCTGTTTTTT.

CDR3: CAWKSSGNTQYF. The CDR3 nucleotides read TGTGCCTGGAAATCTTCTGGAAATACGCAGTATTTT. The chain recombines TRBV30 with TRBJ2-3; D gene ambiguous. Germline V gene data show CDR1 as GTSNPN and CDR2 as SVGIG (reference sequence). V was cut by 4 bases and J by 7 bases, with 12 bases left in between. The CDR3 is 12 residues long.

The gene calls are TRBV24-1 and TRBJ1-1; TRBD1 might be the D (5 bases). CDR3 length: 13 amino acids. Germline loops: CDR1 KGHDR, CDR2 SFDVKD. V shed 4 bases and J shed 7 bases, with 12 bases lying between them. Here the CDR3 DNA reads TGTGCCACCAGTGACCCTCAGGGTGGTGAAGCTTTCTTT. It codes for CATSDPQGGEAFF.

This rearrangement joins TRBV3-1 (or the pseudogene TRBV3-2) to TRBJ1-1; TRBD1 is a possible D gene (6 bases). CDR1 and CDR2 (germline): LGHDT, YNNKEL (reference sequence). CDR3 length equals 13 residues. Trimming took 9 bases from V and 1 from J, leaving 12 bases between them. The CDR3 DNA reads TGTGCCAGTCGGGACAAACCGAACACTGAAGCTTTCTTT. This sequence encodes CASRDKPNTEAFF.